This entry lists 30 T cell receptor beta chains sequenced from one sample in a study of cytomegalovirus exposure and HLA in healthy donors. The PCR employed 60 Vbeta primers together with 13 Jbeta primers. TCRdb keeps only in-frame clones here, not all; method: immunoSEQ multiplex PCR. The sample includes fewer than 200,000 clones, 68% of them seen just once. Sequences were obtained from PBMCs. Receptors were obtained from a man aged 45-65 years in good health and CMV-seronegative.

The V call is TRBV21-1, the J call TRBJ2-1; whether TRBD1, the table's D call, matches the DNA was not checked. TRBV21-1 counts as a pseudogene. CDR3 length equals 12 residues. The CDR3: CASSARGYEQFF. Written as DNA, the CDR3 is TGTGCCAGCAGCGCCAGGGGATATGAGCAGTTCTTC.

The rearrangement links TRBV5-1 to TRBJ2-3; a possible D gene is TRBD2 (6 bases). The V gene's germline CDR1 is SGHRS and CDR2 YFSETQ. The length of the CDR3 is 12 residues. V shed 4 bases and J shed 6 bases, with 9 bases lying between them. The CDR3 sequence: CASSPDYDTQYF. As DNA, the CDR3 is TGCGCCAGCAGCCCGGACTATGATACGCAGTATTTT.

The gene calls are TRBV28 and TRBJ2-3, with 9 bases lining up with TRBD1. Germline V gene lookup returns CDR1 MDHEN and CDR2 SYDVKM. The trim removed 7 bases at V and 1 base at J, leaving 9 bases unmatched. The length of the CDR3 is 16 residues. The CDR3 spells CASNKQGAHGTDTQYF. CDR3 bases: TGTGCCAGCAATAAACAGGGGGCTCACGGCACAGATACGCAGTATTTT.

V and J are TRBV7-2 and TRBJ2-3, with TRBD2 as a possible D gene (5 bases). Trimming stripped 2 bases from V and 4 bases from J, with 13 bases between. The CDR3 has 15 amino acids. From germline, CDR1 is SGHTA and CDR2 FQGNSA. The CDR3 protein is CASSLMRARADTQYF. CDR3 DNA sequence: TGTGCCAGCAGCTTAATGAGGGCAAGGGCAGATACGCAGTATTTT.

The V and J genes are TRBV5-6 and TRBJ2-2; TRBD1 agrees at 11 bases. There are 16 residues in the CDR3. The J segment lost 4 bases and the V segment lost 2 bases, leaving 4 bases of the junction unmatched. Germline-derived CDR1 and CDR2 are SGHDT and YYEEEE. The CDR3 sequence: CASSFRTGGRTGELFF. The DNA for the CDR3 is TGTGCCAGCAGCTTCCGGACAGGGGGCCGCACCGGGGAGCTGTTTTTT.

The J gene is TRBJ2-5, the V gene TRBV7-9, with 11 bases matching TRBD1. The V and J ends lost 5 bases and 6 bases, in that order; junction bases with no gene match: 8. Germline values: CDR1 SEHNR, CDR2 FQNEAQ (reference sequence). CDR3 size: 15 residues. CDR3 coding DNA: TGTGCCAGCAGCCCGCCAGGGACAGGGGGGCAGACCCAGTACTTC. Translated, it gives CASSPPGTGGQTQYF.

This clone was recorded a few times. The chain has TRBV7-9 and TRBJ2-3; 7 nucleotides line up with TRBD2. The CDR3 extends over 15 amino acids. V lost 2 bases and J lost 2; bases outside the gene matches: 4. Germline V gene sequence: CDR1 SEHNR, CDR2 FQNEAQ (reference sequence). Written as DNA, the CDR3 is TGTGCCAGCAGCTTAAGTAGCGGGCCCACAGATACGCAGTATTTT. Translating gives CASSLSSGPTDTQYF. The full variable domain, its missing parts supplied by reference TRBV7-9 and TRBJ2-3, is DTGVSQNPRHKITKRGQNVTFRCDPISEHNRLYWYRQTLGQGPEFLTYFQNEAQLEKSRLLSDRFSAERPKGSFSTLEIQRTEQGDSAMYLCASSLSSGPTDTQYFGPGTRLTVL.

This clone was detected only a few times. The V and J genes are TRBV5-1 and TRBJ2-1; D ambiguous. Trimming removed 0 bases from V and 4 bases from J, with 14 bases in between. From germline, CDR1 is SGHRS and CDR2 YFSETQ. The CDR3 spans 16 residues. The CDR3 nucleotides read TGCGCCAGCAGCTTGGTTATCGGCAGGCCTTACAATGAGCAGTTCTTC. Translating it yields CASSLVIGRPYNEQFF.

V and J are TRBV27 and TRBJ1-5; 7 bases are a match to TRBD1. The length of the CDR3 is 16 residues. Germline V gene lookup returns CDR1 MNHEY and CDR2 SMNVEV (reference sequence). Germline trimming cut 5 bases from V and 4 bases from J; bases unmatched to any gene: 11. The CDR3 nucleotides are TGTGCCAGCAGTCCAACTGGGACAGCGTATAATCAGCCCCAGCATTTT. As protein: CASSPTGTAYNQPQHF.

The chain carries TRBV4-1 and TRBJ1-5, with TRBD1 identical over 7 bases. This CDR3 region has 14 residues. After removal of 4 bases from V and 4 bases from J, the junction contained 4 bases not matched to a gene. Germline V gives CDR1 MGHRA, CDR2 YSYEKL. CDR3 amino acids: CASSPGTANQPQHF. CDR3 nucleotides: TGCGCCAGCAGCCCGGGGACAGCTAATCAGCCCCAGCATTTT.

V gene TRBV6-1 combines with J gene TRBJ1-2; the match to TRBD1 covers 7 bases. Germline V gene data show CDR1 as MNHNS and CDR2 as SASEGT. The CDR3 totals 15 residues. V gave up 0 bases and J gave up 5 bases; unmatched junction bases: 6. The DNA for the CDR3 is TGTGCCAGCAGTGAAGCGTCCGCAGGGGGGTATGGCTACACCTTC. Encoded protein: CASSEASAGGYGYTF.

This sequence joins TRBV11-2 and TRBJ2-5; D may be TRBD2 (6 bases). V lost 0 bases to trimming and J lost 3 bases, with 14 bases between them. Germline lookup yields CDR1 SGHAT and CDR2 FQNNGV. This CDR3 is 16 amino acids long. The CDR3 here is CASSLDNSGSKETQYF. In DNA, the CDR3 is TGTGCCAGCAGCTTAGATAATTCCGGGAGTAAAGAGACCCAGTACTTC.

The chain is built from TRBV4-3 and TRBJ2-1; TRBD2 matches 7 bases. This CDR3 spans 14 amino acids. The V segment lost 1 base and the J segment 8 bases; nucleotides outside the gene matches: 5. In germline, CDR1 is LGHNA, CDR2 YSLEER. As DNA, the CDR3 is TGCGCCAGCAGCCAAGTGGGGGGGGAGGATGAGCAGTTCTTC. This gives the protein CASSQVGGEDEQFF.

The chain combines TRBV5-4 with TRBJ2-3; the D is unclear. V lost 1 base and J 4 bases, leaving 10 bases between the germline ends. The CDR3 sequence is 14 residues long. Germline loops: CDR1 SGHNT, CDR2 YYREEE (reference sequence). The DNA for the CDR3 is TGTGCCAGCAGCTTGCGTAGTGACTCAGATACGCAGTATTTT. It encodes CASSLRSDSDTQYF.

This clone was recorded a few times. The V and J genes are TRBV20-1 and TRBJ1-1, with D possibly being TRBD1 (6 bases). There are 11 residues in the CDR3. CDR1 is DFQATT and CDR2 is SNEGSKA in the germline V gene (reference sequence). The CDR3 spells CLGRGATEAFF. DNA of the CDR3: TGCCTAGGGAGGGGGGCCACTGAAGCTTTCTTT.

The sample holds a few counts of this clone. The chain employs TRBV6-5 and TRBJ1-5, with D hard to call. V was pared by 0 bases and J by 1 base, with 4 bases between. Germline V CDR1 and CDR2: MNHEY, SVGAGI. CDR3 length equals 14 residues. The CDR3 DNA sequence: TGTGCCAGCAGTTACTCGAGGAGCAATCAGCCCCAGCATTTT. Protein sequence: CASSYSRSNQPQHF.

The chain employs TRBV4-3 and TRBJ2-3; D remains unclear. V was clipped by 0 bases and J by 0 bases, with 13 bases between them. The germline V gene encodes CDR1 LGHNA and CDR2 YSLEER. CDR3 length equals 17 residues. CDR3 sequence reads: CASSQDGWAYSTDTQYF. CDR3 sequence (DNA): TGCGCCAGCAGCCAAGATGGATGGGCTTATAGCACAGATACGCAGTATTTT.

In regard to this clone: The same CDR3 arises from other DNA sequences in this sample as well. The V call is TRBV18, the J call TRBJ2-7; D is unresolved. This CDR3 region has 12 residues. CDR1 and CDR2 (germline): KGHSH, LQKENI. V lost 3 bases and J lost 4, with 7 bases in between. The CDR3 region has the DNA TGTGCCAGCTCACCCCAGAATTACGAGCAGTACTTC. This gives the protein CASSPQNYEQYF.

V usage is TRBV9 and J usage is TRBJ1-5, with D tentatively TRBD1 (5 bases). The V gene's germline CDR1 is SGDLS and CDR2 YYNGEE. V lost 3 bases and J 7 bases, leaving 17 bases between the germline ends. The CDR3 length is 15 residues. The CDR3 sequence: CASSASDGRGQPQHF. The CDR3 DNA reads as TGTGCCAGCAGCGCCTCCGACGGGAGGGGACAGCCCCAGCATTTT.

The chain has TRBV14 and TRBJ1-1; no reliable D call. Germline V gives CDR1 SGHDN, CDR2 FVKESK. CDR3 length equals 13 residues. Trimming removed 0 bases at V and 3 bases at J, with 5 bases between. This chain's CDR3 is CASSQESYTEAFF. DNA for the CDR3: TGTGCCAGCAGCCAAGAGAGTTACACTGAAGCTTTCTTT.

This clone was counted between two and nine times. The rearrangement joins TRBV6-5 to TRBJ1-2, with TRBD1 matching 9 bases. With V trimmed by 4 bases and J by 7 bases, 7 bases remained unmatched. This CDR3 spans 14 amino acids. The germline V gene has CDR1 MNHEY and CDR2 SVGAGI. The CDR3 region has the DNA TGTGCCAGCAGTTGGGAACAGGGGGCGGTTGGCTACACCTTC. Translated: CASSWEQGAVGYTF.

This clone occurred once. This chain links TRBV18 with TRBJ1-1, with D uncertain. CDR1 and CDR2 (germline): KGHSH, LQKENI. The CDR3 extends over 15 amino acids. V shed 9 bases and J shed 2 bases, with 19 bases lying between them. CDR3 sequence: CASQAPGNRNTEAFF. CDR3 coding DNA: TGTGCCAGTCAAGCCCCGGGAAACCGAAACACTGAAGCTTTCTTT. The full variable domain, with the rest looked up from reference TRBV18 and TRBJ1-1, is NAGVMQNPRHLVRRRGQEARLRCSPMKGHSHVYWYRQLPEEGLKFMVYLQKENIIDESGMPKERFSAEFPKEGPSILRIQQVVRGDSAAYFCASQAPGNRNTEAFFGQGTRLTVV.

This clone was observed a few times. This chain connects TRBV27 to TRBJ2-1; the D is unclear. The CDR3 is made up of 13 amino acids. V lost 0 bases and J lost 2, with 2 bases in between. The germline V gene encodes CDR1 MNHEY and CDR2 SMNVEV (reference sequence). The CDR3, as DNA: TGTGCCAGCAGTTTATCTACCTACAATGAGCAGTTCTTC. It codes for CASSLSTYNEQFF.

V usage is TRBV19 and J usage is TRBJ1-2; a possible D gene is TRBD1 (5 bases). The CDR3 runs to 14 residues. Germline V lookup: CDR1 LNHDA, CDR2 SQIVND (reference sequence). The V end was cut by 3 bases, the J end by 3 bases, with 11 bases between. CDR3: CASSMNRNYYGYTF. CDR3 coding DNA: TGTGCCAGTAGTATGAACAGGAACTACTATGGCTACACCTTC.

This clone was counted only a few times. The genes are TRBV19 and TRBJ2-7; TRBD2 is a possible D gene (5 bases). The V gene's germline CDR1 is LNHDA and CDR2 SQIVND (reference sequence). V lost 5 bases and J 4 bases, leaving 15 bases between the germline ends. The CDR3 runs to 14 residues. The CDR3: CASSSLGLPYEQYF. CDR3 DNA sequence: TGTGCCAGTAGTTCCCTTGGACTCCCTTACGAGCAGTACTTC.

The chain links TRBV5-1 to TRBJ1-1, with 11 bases aligning to TRBD1. Per germline, CDR1 SGHRS and CDR2 YFSETQ. CDR3 length: 14 amino acids. V was pared by 3 bases and J by 5 bases, with 3 bases of the junction left unmatched. The CDR3 bases are TGCGCCAGCAGCTGGGACAGGGGGGGAACTGAAGCTTTCTTT. Protein: CASSWDRGGTEAFF.

Comments on this clone: At the DNA level, this CDR3 is encoded by other sequences in the same sample as well. This chain links TRBV5-1 with TRBJ2-6; D is unresolved. Trimming took 4 bases from V and 2 from J, leaving 10 bases between them. Germline CDR1 SGHRS, CDR2 YFSETQ. This CDR3 is built from 15 residues. The DNA of the CDR3 is TGCGCCAGCAGCGCCGGGTGGGCTGGGGCCAACGTCCTGACTTTC. Its protein is CASSAGWAGANVLTF.

The CDR3 DNA reads TGTGCCAGCAGCAAAACAGGGACAGGGGTGCTTTTGGCGTACGAGCAGTACTTC. Protein product: CASSKTGTGVLLAYEQYF. V usage is TRBV21-1 and J usage is TRBJ2-7; whether TRBD1, the table's D call, matches the DNA was not checked. TRBV21-1 is designated a pseudogene. This CDR3 is built from 18 residues.

The chain links TRBV5-1 to TRBJ1-2; the D gene is possibly TRBD1 (6 bases). V was trimmed by 0 bases and J by 8 bases, leaving 11 bases between them. From germline, CDR1 is SGHRS and CDR2 YFSETQ. CDR3 length: 13 amino acids. The CDR3 nucleotides are TGCGCCAGCAGCTTGGAACAGGGATCCGGCTACACCTTC. It translates to CASSLEQGSGYTF.

The chain has TRBV18 and TRBJ2-1; D is perhaps TRBD1 (5 bases). Germline V gene data show CDR1 as KGHSH and CDR2 as LQKENI. There are 13 residues in the CDR3. Trimming left V 2 bases short and J 7 bases short, with 9 bases between. The CDR3 sequence is CASSPTGRNEQFF. CDR3 DNA sequence: TGTGCCAGCTCACCAACAGGAAGGAATGAGCAGTTCTTC.